These 8 T cell receptor beta chains were sequenced from one sample in a study of OX40 agonist ivuxolimab in advanced cancers. Using immunoSEQ multiplex PCR, the repertoire was profiled, and TCRdb retains in-frame clones only, with some absent. The table lists approximately 28,000 clones, more than 70% of them singletons. The source material was CD4+ or CD8+ T cells sorted from blood, sampled in a trial of the OX40 agonist ivuxolimab. All receptors come from an adult with an advanced solid tumor such as melanoma, head and neck, liver or kidney cancer.

The V call is TRBV6-5, the J call TRBJ1-4, with D perhaps TRBD1 (5 bases). CDR1 and CDR2 from the germline V gene are MNHEY and SVGAGI. V was shortened by 4 bases and J by 3 bases, with 15 bases between the two germline ends. CDR3 size: 16 residues. CDR3 DNA: TGTGCCAGCAGTTGGTCGAGGGCAGGGTCTAATGAAAAACTGTTTTTT. This gives the protein CASSWSRAGSNEKLFF.

This clone was seen just once. The chain combines TRBV29-1 with TRBJ1-1; D possibly corresponds to TRBD1 (6 bases). CDR3 length: 13 amino acids. The germline V gene has CDR1 SQVTM and CDR2 ANQGSEA. Trimming removed 6 bases at V and 6 bases at J, with 17 bases between. The CDR3 protein is CSVKYRVYAEAFF. CDR3 sequence (DNA): TGCAGCGTGAAATACAGGGTTTACGCTGAAGCTTTCTTT.

The chain is built from TRBV6-5 and TRBJ2-7; D is undetermined. This CDR3 region has 13 residues. Trimming pared 5 bases from V and 4 bases from J, leaving 12 bases between. The germline gives CDR1 MNHEY, CDR2 SVGAGI. CDR3 region: CASSEVGTYEQYF. The CDR3 coding sequence is TGTGCCAGCAGTGAAGTCGGTACGTACGAGCAGTACTTC.

The chain employs TRBV15 and TRBJ2-7; possible D gene TRBD1, 5 bases. V shed 0 bases and J shed 6 bases, with 9 bases lying between them. The CDR3 consists of 13 residues. Germline values: CDR1 LNHNV, CDR2 YYDKDF (reference sequence). The CDR3 is CATSRDQDSEQYF. CDR3 DNA: TGTGCCACCAGCAGAGATCAAGACAGCGAGCAGTACTTC.

The chain combines TRBV7-7 with TRBJ2-7; 12 nucleotides match TRBD2. The V segment lost 5 bases and the J segment 2 bases; nucleotides outside the gene matches: 4. Germline V gene sequence: CDR1 SSHAT, CDR2 FNYEAQ (reference sequence). The CDR3 is 15 residues long. DNA of the CDR3: TGTGCCAGCAGCCCCGGACTAGCGGGGACCTACGAGCAGTACTTC. It yields the protein CASSPGLAGTYEQYF.

The sample holds one count of this clone. CDR3 protein: CASSSDVTGMNTEAFF. In nucleotides, the CDR3 is TGCGCCAGCAGCTCTGACGTGACAGGGATGAACACTGAAGCTTTCTTT. This chain uses TRBV5-1 with TRBJ1-1; 7 bases align to TRBD1. Unmatched junction bases numbered 8, after V lost 3 bases and J lost 0 bases. Per germline, CDR1 SGHRS and CDR2 YFSETQ. The CDR3 runs 16 residues.

The V gene is TRBV19, the J gene TRBJ2-1; 7 nucleotides agree with TRBD1. The germline V gene has CDR1 LNHDA and CDR2 SQIVND (reference sequence). The CDR3 loop spans 13 amino acids. J was trimmed by 11 bases and V by 1 base; bases with no gene match: 5. Here the CDR3 reads CASSIGGTDKQFF. In DNA form, the CDR3 reads TGTGCCAGTAGTATAGGGGGGACAGACAAGCAGTTCTTC.

J is TRBJ1-1 and V is TRBV28, with 7 bases identical to TRBD1. Germline V gene data show CDR1 as MDHEN and CDR2 as SYDVKM. J lost 7 bases, V lost 6 bases, and 8 bases had no gene match. The CDR3 sequence is 13 residues long. The CDR3: CASRRRQGFEAFF. Written as DNA, the CDR3 is TGTGCCAGCAGGCGTAGACAGGGTTTTGAAGCTTTCTTT.